The 26 T cell receptor beta chains below were found in one sample sequenced in a study of Ad26.COV2.S vaccination and SARS-CoV-2 variants. TCRdb's copy holds only in-frame clones and misses some; the assay was immunoSEQ multiplex PCR. The sample has just under 250,000 clones; around 89% are singletons. As to treatment: around 19 received Ad26.COV2.S at low or high dose, single or two shots; about 5 received placebo; per-sample allocation not given. The samples date from day 63 after the first vaccine or placebo injection. The starting material was peripheral blood, obtained in a trial of Ad26.COV2.S vaccine versus placebo. Source of these receptors: a person between 18 and 65 years old who received the Ad26.COV2.S COVID-19 vaccine or a placebo.

The chain joins TRBV7-9 to TRBJ1-4; D gene uncertain. The CDR3 is 12 amino acids. The germline V and J ends were trimmed by 3 bases and 8 bases, with 7 bases remaining between them. The germline V gene encodes CDR1 SEHNR and CDR2 FQNEAQ (reference sequence). The CDR3, as DNA: TGTGCCAGCAGCTTCGACCGAGAAAAACTGTTTTTT. This translates into CASSFDREKLFF.

The genes are TRBV5-1 and TRBJ2-3; 8 positions agree with TRBD2. The trim removed 5 bases at V and 4 bases at J, leaving 6 bases unmatched. This CDR3 has 14 residues. Germline-derived CDR1 and CDR2 are SGHRS and YFSETQ. The CDR3 loop reads CASRTSSGSDTQYF. The CDR3 region has the DNA TGCGCCAGCAGAACCTCTAGCGGGTCAGATACGCAGTATTTT. The whole variable domain, remainder taken from reference TRBV5-1 and TRBJ2-3, is KAGVTQTPRYLIKTRGQQVTLSCSPISGHRSVSWYQQTPGQGLQFLFEYFSETQRNKGNFPGRFSGRQFSNSRSEMNVSTLELGDSALYLCASRTSSGSDTQYFGPGTRLTVL.

CDR3 amino acids: CACIGGLAPDTQYF. CDR3 in DNA: TGTGCCTGCATAGGGGGACTAGCTCCAGATACGCAGTATTTT. The rearrangement joins TRBV30 to TRBJ2-3; 9 bases map to TRBD2. V dropped 6 bases and J dropped 4; count of bases not matched to a gene: 8. The CDR3 sequence is 14 residues long. The germline CDR1 and CDR2 sequences are GTSNPN and SVGIG (reference sequence).

The CDR3 nucleotides read TGTGCCAGTAGACCTTCCGGGACAGCCGCAGATACGCAGTATTTT. This gives the protein CASRPSGTAADTQYF. The rearrangement links TRBV19 to TRBJ2-3; TRBD1 agrees at 7 bases. The CDR3 has 15 amino acids. Germline assignment: CDR1 LNHDA and CDR2 SQIVND (reference sequence). V was clipped by 6 bases and J by 4 bases; unmatched bases: 10.

CDR3 protein: CASSIGLYANTEAFF. The CDR3 region has the DNA TGTGCCAGCAGCATCGGACTTTATGCGAACACTGAAGCTTTCTTT. The chain is built from TRBV9 and TRBJ1-1; no clear D. The CDR3 contains 15 residues. Germline CDR1 and CDR2: SGDLS and YYNGEE. Trimming removed 4 bases from V and 1 base from J, with 14 bases in between.

V usage is TRBV5-1 and J usage is TRBJ2-3; 7 positions agree with TRBD2. V lost 0 bases to trimming and J lost 0 bases; unmatched junction nucleotides: 10. The CDR3 covers 18 residues. Germline V gives CDR1 SGHRS, CDR2 YFSETQ. The CDR3 bases are TGCGCCAGCAGCTTGGCGGGGCTAGCGGCTACTAGCACAGATACGCAGTATTTT. Translating it yields CASSLAGLAATSTDTQYF. Together with reference TRBV5-1 and TRBJ2-3, the CDR3 gives the full variable domain: KAGVTQTPRYLIKTRGQQVTLSCSPISGHRSVSWYQQTPGQGLQFLFEYFSETQRNKGNFPGRFSGRQFSNSRSEMNVSTLELGDSALYLCASSLAGLAATSTDTQYFGPGTRLTVL.

The V call is TRBV10-2, the J call TRBJ2-2, with TRBD1 identical over 9 bases. The CDR3 totals 13 residues. Trimming at V came to 6 bases and at J to 4 bases, leaving 0 bases not matched to a gene. Germline CDR1 WSHSY, CDR2 SAAADI. The CDR3, as DNA: TGCGCCAGCAGGACAGGGGGCACCGGGGAGCTGTTTTTT. This sequence encodes CASRTGGTGELFF.

The chain uses TRBV2 and TRBJ2-7; D is perhaps TRBD1 or TRBD2 (5 bases each). CDR1 and CDR2 (germline): SNHLY, FYNNEI. The CDR3 contains 11 residues. The V and J ends lost 7 bases and 7 bases respectively, with 11 bases between them. The CDR3 sequence: CASNLWGEQYF. The CDR3, as DNA: TGTGCCAGCAACTTATGGGGGGAGCAGTACTTC.

The CDR3 nucleotides are TGTGCCAGCAGCTTAGACCGGGACAACGTTATGGAGACCCAGTACTTC. Translated, it gives CASSLDRDNVMETQYF. The chain is built from TRBV5-6 and TRBJ2-5, with D maybe TRBD1 (6 bases). Trimming removed 2 bases at V and 5 bases at J, with 19 bases between. The CDR3 has 16 residues. Germline lookup yields CDR1 SGHDT and CDR2 YYEEEE. Full variable domain (rest looked up from reference TRBV5-6 and TRBJ2-5): DAGVTQSPTHLIKTRGQQVTLRCSPKSGHDTVSWYQQALGQGPQFIFQYYEEEERQRGNFPDRFSGHQFPNYSSELNVNALLLGDSALYLCASSLDRDNVMETQYFGPGTRLLVL.

V and J are TRBV9 and TRBJ2-3, with TRBD2 identical over 7 bases. CDR1 and CDR2 from the germline V gene are SGDLS and YYNGEE. The V segment lost 4 bases and the J segment 2 bases; nucleotides outside the gene matches: 10. CDR3 length: 16 residues. The CDR3 protein is CASSPGGSGYTDTQYF. In DNA form, the CDR3 reads TGTGCCAGCAGCCCCGGAGGTAGCGGGTACACAGATACGCAGTATTTT.

V usage is TRBV30 and J usage is TRBJ1-1; D gene unclear. Germline CDR1 and CDR2: GTSNPN and SVGIG (reference sequence). The CDR3 length is 9 residues. The CDR3: CVEDAEAFF. Here the CDR3 DNA reads TGTGTCGAGGACGCTGAAGCTTTCTTT.

The chain recombines TRBV6-6 with TRBJ2-2; 8 nucleotides line up with TRBD1. The ends lost 2 bases at V and 2 bases at J; junction bases unmatched: 4. CDR1 is MNHNY, CDR2 SVGAGI, per germline (reference sequence). The CDR3 loop spans 16 amino acids. CDR3: CASSYGRGQNTGELFF. Written as DNA, the CDR3 is TGTGCCAGCAGTTACGGCAGGGGGCAAAACACCGGGGAGCTGTTTTTT.

The chain recombines TRBV15 with TRBJ1-1, with unresolved D. Trimming cost V 3 bases and J 1 base, with 12 bases left between them. Germline values: CDR1 LNHNV, CDR2 YYDKDF (reference sequence). There are 15 residues in the CDR3. CDR3 sequence (DNA): TGTGCCACCAGCAGTCCCCGGGCGCAGAACACTGAAGCTTTCTTT. Its protein is CATSSPRAQNTEAFF.

The chain has TRBV3-1 (or the pseudogene TRBV3-2) and TRBJ1-5; possibly TRBD1 for D (5 bases). CDR3 size: 15 residues. The germline gives CDR1 LGHDT, CDR2 YNNKEL (reference sequence). V lost 0 bases and J lost 3, with 9 bases in between. For the CDR3, the DNA is TGTGCCAGCAGCCAAGACGGGGGGTCCAATCAGCCCCAGCATTTT. Its translation: CASSQDGGSNQPQHF.

The chain links TRBV4-3 to TRBJ1-1; tentatively, D is TRBD1 (5 bases). Looked up from germline, CDR1 is LGHNA and CDR2 is YSLEER. Deletions cut 0 bases from V and 4 bases from J, with 12 bases between. The CDR3 loop spans 15 amino acids. CDR3 amino acids: CASSQEVERGTEAFF. The DNA for the CDR3 is TGCGCCAGCAGCCAAGAGGTCGAGAGGGGCACTGAAGCTTTCTTT.

J is TRBJ1-1 and V is TRBV18; no firm D call. The germline V and J ends were trimmed by 5 bases and 2 bases, with 9 bases remaining between them. From germline, CDR1 is KGHSH and CDR2 LQKENI. The CDR3 runs to 13 residues. The CDR3 sequence is CASSRERNTEAFF. Here the CDR3 DNA reads TGTGCCAGCTCAAGGGAGAGAAACACTGAAGCTTTCTTT.

The chain carries TRBV10-3 and TRBJ1-2; 7 nucleotides agree with TRBD1. The CDR3 contains 12 residues. Trimming removed 6 bases from V and 5 bases from J; junction bases left unmatched: 3. Germline values: CDR1 ENHRY, CDR2 SYGVKD. For the CDR3, the DNA is TGTGCCATCAGAGACAGGGATTATGGCTACACCTTC. Translated, it gives CAIRDRDYGYTF.

This sequence joins TRBV28 and TRBJ2-1; D is undetermined. V lost 8 bases, J lost 6 bases, and 17 bases lay in between. CDR3 length: 14 residues. Germline assignment: CDR1 MDHEN and CDR2 SYDVKM. The CDR3 loop is CASPPGGGSNEQFF. In DNA form, the CDR3 reads TGTGCCAGCCCCCCGGGCGGCGGCTCCAATGAGCAGTTCTTC. Full variable domain (remainder filled in from reference TRBV28 and TRBJ2-1): DVKVTQSSRYLVKRTGEKVFLECVQDMDHENMFWYRQDPGLGLRLIYFSYDVKMKEKGDIPEGYSVSREKKERFSLILESASTNQTSMYLCASPPGGGSNEQFFGPGTRLTVL.

This clone has a handful of counts. This chain joins TRBV5-5 and TRBJ1-2; D is uncertain. The CDR3 sequence is 15 residues long. From germline, CDR1 is SGHKS and CDR2 YYEKEE (reference sequence). Between the trimmed V and J ends, which lost 0 bases and 2 bases, there was a span of 11 bases. The CDR3 DNA sequence: TGTGCCAGCAGCTTGGAGGCACTCCCCAACTATGGCTACACCTTC. Protein product: CASSLEALPNYGYTF. Full variable domain (remainder filled in from reference TRBV5-5 and TRBJ1-2): DAGVTQSPTHLIKTRGQQVTLRCSPISGHKSVSWYQQVLGQGPQFIFQYYEKEERGRGNFPDRFSARQFPNYSSELNVNALLLGDSALYLCASSLEALPNYGYTFGSGTRLTVV.

The chain recombines TRBV7-9 with TRBJ1-3; tentative D call: TRBD1 (6 bases). Deletions cut 3 bases from V and 8 bases from J, with 17 bases between. There are 15 residues in the CDR3. Germline loops: CDR1 SEHNR, CDR2 FQNEAQ (reference sequence). CDR3 region: CASSFTGKGLDTIYF. CDR3 sequence (DNA): TGTGCCAGCAGCTTCACAGGGAAGGGATTGGACACCATATATTTT.

The rearrangement joins TRBV6-5 to TRBJ2-7, with 9 bases that match TRBD1. The germline V gene has CDR1 MNHEY and CDR2 SVGAGI. This CDR3 has 15 residues. The V segment lost 6 bases and the J segment 3 bases; nucleotides outside the gene matches: 9. In DNA, the CDR3 is TGTGCCAGCAGCCAGACGGGACAGGGCCTCTACGAGCAGTACTTC. Translation: CASSQTGQGLYEQYF.

V is TRBV5-1 and J is TRBJ2-3; D is uncertain. The germline V gene encodes CDR1 SGHRS and CDR2 YFSETQ. The CDR3 has 13 amino acids. The V end lost 0 bases, the J end lost 8 bases, and 10 bases lay between the germline ends. For the CDR3, the DNA is TGCGCCAGCAGCTTGGCCGGGTTTAGTACGCAGTATTTT. Translating gives CASSLAGFSTQYF. The full variable domain, in which reference TRBV5-1 and TRBJ2-3 provide the parts outside the CDR3, is KAGVTQTPRYLIKTRGQQVTLSCSPISGHRSVSWYQQTPGQGLQFLFEYFSETQRNKGNFPGRFSGRQFSNSRSEMNVSTLELGDSALYLCASSLAGFSTQYFGPGTRLTVL.

CDR3 protein: CASSPDGVPYGYTF. Here the CDR3 DNA reads TGTGCCAGCAGCCCGGATGGAGTACCTTATGGCTACACCTTC. The chain employs TRBV5-6 and TRBJ1-2; D call uncertain. V was cut by 4 bases and J by 5 bases, with 15 bases left in between. The CDR3 extends over 14 amino acids. Germline CDR1 SGHDT, CDR2 YYEEEE. Full variable domain (outside the CDR3, taken from reference TRBV5-6 and TRBJ1-2): DAGVTQSPTHLIKTRGQQVTLRCSPKSGHDTVSWYQQALGQGPQFIFQYYEEEERQRGNFPDRFSGHQFPNYSSELNVNALLLGDSALYLCASSPDGVPYGYTFGSGTRLTVV.

CDR3 sequence reads: CASSDGVNSGNTIYF. Written as DNA, the CDR3 is TGTGCCAGCAGTGATGGGGTTAACTCTGGAAACACCATATATTTT. The chain recombines TRBV6-1 with TRBJ1-3; D unclear. Trimming pared 3 bases from V and 0 bases from J, leaving 9 bases between. CDR1 is MNHNS, CDR2 SASEGT, per germline. The CDR3 covers 15 residues.

J is TRBJ1-5 and V is TRBV28; D perhaps matches TRBD1 (5 bases). CDR1 is MDHEN, CDR2 SYDVKM, per germline. V gave up 5 bases and J gave up 3 bases, with 11 bases separating them. The CDR3 covers 14 residues. The chain's CDR3 is CASSASGANQPQHF. CDR3 nucleotides: TGTGCCAGCAGTGCTTCTGGGGCCAATCAGCCCCAGCATTTT.

The CDR3 DNA sequence: TGTGCGTCCTCTGGGGCCAACGTCCTGACTTTC. Translation: CASSGANVLTF. The chain employs TRBV14 and TRBJ2-6; D gene uncertain. CDR1 is SGHDN, CDR2 FVKESK, per germline. The CDR3 runs 11 residues.